The TCR beta chain described here comes from a study of control samples from healthy donors and cancer patients. Germline CDR1 and CDR2: MNHEY and SMNVEV (reference sequence). CDR3 length: 13 residues. Trimming cost V 0 bases and J 0 bases, with 2 bases left between them. The data were produced by immunoSEQ multiplex PCR, yet TCRdb's version contains in-frame clones alone and is incomplete. The sample consists of approximately 89,000 clones, approximately 89% of them appearing once. The sequence was obtained from a man over 45 in good health. The chain couples TRBV27 to TRBJ1-2; D unresolved. The source material was blood. The CDR3 nucleotides read TGTGCCAGCAGTTTATCCCCTAACTATGGCTACACCTTC. It yields the protein CASSLSPNYGYTF.